This T cell receptor beta chain was recorded in a study of T-cell memory formation after mild COVID-19. Study-wide background: Largely donor-specific sequence clusters came from a couple of donors.

After 5'RACE with constant-segment primers, TCR alpha and TCR beta cDNA libraries carrying sample barcodes and UMIs were obtained. TCRdb independently ran MiXCR on the 5' RACE reads; one entry per CDR3 protein. The table records roughly 600,000 distinct CDR3 sequences, roughly 18% of them present only once. As regards this clonotype: What it recognizes is unknown.

This CDR3 region has 14 residues. Germline assignment: CDR1 SGHRS and CDR2 YFSETQ. Between the trimmed V and J ends, which lost 0 bases and 5 bases, there was a span of 11 bases. Study results and limitations: Whereas later expanders leaned CD4+, clones contracting day 15 to 85 showed a balanced CD4/CD8 makeup.

The chain couples TRBV5-1 to TRBJ2-5; D is possibly TRBD1 or TRBD2 (5 bases each). Sequencing was performed on PBMCs or a T cell subset sorted from them (not recorded which). The sequence was collected from an adult woman who had mild COVID-19 (a few samples of this study predate the infection). Cell type and time point are not known. The CDR3 DNA is TGCGCCAGCAGCTTGGGGGGGAGAGTGGAGACCCAGTACTTC. It yields the protein CASSLGGRVETQYF.